The TCR beta chain described here comes from a study of cytotoxic CD8 clonotypes in ibrutinib-treated CLL. Trimming cost V 4 bases and J 2 bases; bases outside gene matches: 4. The V gene's germline CDR1 is SGHRS and CDR2 YFSETQ. The CDR3 consists of 14 residues. Depths of 1 in 200,000 to 1 in 1 million T cells were the sequencing target. The assay was immunoSEQ multiplex PCR, and TCRdb's table has in-frame clones only and misses some. This table has approximately 67,000 clones, 80% appearing once. The chain is built from TRBV5-1 and TRBJ2-5, with TRBD1 matching over 8 bases. The TCR was taken from a human donor with chronic lymphocytic leukemia. Material: PBMCs, obtained at disease progression, from a patient treated with ibrutinib. CDR3 bases: TGCGCCAGCAGCCCGGGACAGGCGCAAGAGACCCAGTACTTC. Translated, it gives CASSPGQAQETQYF.